The present T cell receptor beta chain was sequenced within a study of B cell selection in AIRE deficiency. Study-wide results and limits: Of about 4,000 shared Treg TCRbeta sequences, about 30% were healthy-only, just under 9.5% patient-only. TCRbeta-only data showed roughly 35% of shared healthy Treg sequences in healthy Tconv. CDR3s were shorter in shared Treg sequences, reflecting few non-templated nucleotide insertions.

Authors' methods: Treg pools: about 6x10^4 distinct patient, 9.56x10^4 donor TCRbeta sequences. TCRdb's copy holds only in-frame clones and misses some; the assay was immunoSEQ multiplex PCR. The DNA was the basis for D and trimming; V, J and clone size are from that table. In the table there are 20,000 to 25,000 clones, approximately 91% of which are singletons. About this clone itself: Antigen unknown.

The regulatory T cell sort gate was CD4+CD25hiCD127low/negative. The germline CDR1 and CDR2 sequences are SGHVS and FQNEAQ. V lost 4 bases, J lost 0 bases, and 13 bases lay in between. This CDR3 contains 16 residues. J is TRBJ2-4 and V is TRBV7-8, with a weak D call TRBD2 (6 bases). The sample comprised CD4+CD25+ Tregs sorted from PBMCs. The TCR comes from a human donor in good health. The CDR3 loop is CASSWGTRLAKNIQYF. The CDR3 DNA is TGTGCCAGCAGCTGGGGGACTCGCCTAGCCAAAAACATTCAGTACTTC.